This is a list of T cell receptor beta chains from one sample in a study of blood T cell repertoires in COVID-19. Assay: immunoSEQ multiplex PCR; the TCRdb copy retains only in-frame clones and omits some. The table lists 150,000 to 200,000 clones, approximately 87% of them singletons. Material for sequencing was peripheral blood. These receptors all come from a woman aged 70-85 years with COVID-19, enrolled during active disease. CDR3s include the opening cysteine and the closing phenylalanine or tryptophan. Each record gives: clone size, D gene, J gene, V gene, CDR3 DNA, CDR3 protein. D genes are given only for firm matches. A clone size is listed for some rows: how often the clone was seen (once, few, many), or a class if it is expanded.

size: .; D: .; J: TRBJ1-6; V: TRBV12-3/TRBV12-4; DNA: TGTGCCAGCAGGGACAGTTTTAATTCACCCCTCCACTTT; CDR3: CASRDSFNSPLHF
size: .; D: .; J: TRBJ2-2; V: TRBV15; DNA: TGTGCCACCAGCAGAGGGCAGTCGGGGAACACCGGGGAGCTGTTTTTT; CDR3: CATSRGQSGNTGELFF
size: .; D: .; J: TRBJ2-3; V: TRBV4-3; DNA: TGCGCCAGCAGCCAAGACGATAGAACGACGCAGTATTTT; CDR3: CASSQDDRTTQYF
size: .; D: TRBD1; J: TRBJ2-5; V: TRBV27; DNA: TGTGCCAGCAGTTTAAGGGGGGACAGGGAGGGAGAGACCCAGTACTTC; CDR3: CASSLRGDREGETQYF
size: few; D: .; J: TRBJ1-2; V: TRBV27; DNA: TGTGCCACAGGGCAGAACTATGGCTACACCTTC; CDR3: CATGQNYGYTF
size: .; D: TRBD1; J: TRBJ2-7; V: TRBV7-2; DNA: TGTGCCAGCAGCCTAAGAGACAGGGGTCCTCGCGAGCAGTACTTC; CDR3: CASSLRDRGPREQYF
size: .; D: TRBD1; J: TRBJ2-2; V: TRBV2; DNA: TGTGCCAGCAGAGGACAGGGGACCGGGGAGCTGTTTTTT; CDR3: CASRGQGTGELFF
size: .; D: TRBD2; J: TRBJ2-3; V: TRBV7-9; DNA: TGTGCCAGCAGTCCGGCGGGAGGGCCGAGAGATACGCAGTATTTT; CDR3: CASSPAGGPRDTQYF
size: .; D: TRBD2; J: TRBJ2-1; V: TRBV27; DNA: TGTGCCAGCAGTCTAACTAGCGGGTTACAGCAGTTCTTC; CDR3: CASSLTSGLQQFF
size: .; D: TRBD2; J: TRBJ2-1; V: TRBV11-3; DNA: TGTGCCAGCAGCAAGGGACTAGCGGGAGACAATGAGCAGTTCTTC; CDR3: CASSKGLAGDNEQFF
size: .; D: TRBD1; J: TRBJ2-3; V: TRBV6-5; DNA: TGTGCCACAAAACAGGGGTTTAGTACAGATACGCAGTATTTT; CDR3: CATKQGFSTDTQYF
size: .; D: .; J: TRBJ1-3; V: TRBV19; DNA: TGTGCCAGTAGTATACAGCGTATCTCTGGAAACACCATATATTTT; CDR3: CASSIQRISGNTIYF